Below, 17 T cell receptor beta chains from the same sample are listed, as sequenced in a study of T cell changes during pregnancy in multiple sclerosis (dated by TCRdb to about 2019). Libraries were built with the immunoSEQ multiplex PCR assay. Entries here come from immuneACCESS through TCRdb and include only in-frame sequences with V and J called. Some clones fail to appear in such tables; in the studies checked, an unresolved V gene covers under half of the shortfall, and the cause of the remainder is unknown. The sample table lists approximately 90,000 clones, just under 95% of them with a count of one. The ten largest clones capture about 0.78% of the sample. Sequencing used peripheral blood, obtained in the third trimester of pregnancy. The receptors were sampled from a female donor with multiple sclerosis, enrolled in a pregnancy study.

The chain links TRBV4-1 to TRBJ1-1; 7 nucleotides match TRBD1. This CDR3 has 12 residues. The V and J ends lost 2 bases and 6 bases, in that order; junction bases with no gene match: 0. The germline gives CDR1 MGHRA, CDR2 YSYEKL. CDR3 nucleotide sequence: TGCGCCAGCAGCCAAACAGGGGCTGAAGCTTTCTTT. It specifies CASSQTGAEAFF.

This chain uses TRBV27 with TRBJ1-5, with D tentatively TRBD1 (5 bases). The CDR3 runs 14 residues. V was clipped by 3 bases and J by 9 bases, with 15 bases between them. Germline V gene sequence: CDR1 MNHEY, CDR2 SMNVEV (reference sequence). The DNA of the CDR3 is TGTGCCAGCAGTTTTAGGGGCCAAGCTCGGCCCCAGCATTTT. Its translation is CASSFRGQARPQHF.

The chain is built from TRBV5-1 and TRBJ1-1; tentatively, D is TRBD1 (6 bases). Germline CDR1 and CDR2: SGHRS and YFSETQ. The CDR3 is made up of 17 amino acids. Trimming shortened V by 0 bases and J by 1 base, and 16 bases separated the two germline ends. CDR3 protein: CASSLGDRPHSNTEAFF. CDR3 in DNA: TGCGCCAGCAGCTTGGGCGACAGGCCCCATTCGAACACTGAAGCTTTCTTT.

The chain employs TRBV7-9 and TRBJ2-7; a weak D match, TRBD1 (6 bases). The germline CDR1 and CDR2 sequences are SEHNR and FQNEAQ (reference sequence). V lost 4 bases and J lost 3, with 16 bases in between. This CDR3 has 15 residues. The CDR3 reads CASSSSGASHYEQYF. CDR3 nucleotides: TGTGCCAGCAGCTCCTCAGGGGCTTCACACTACGAGCAGTACTTC.

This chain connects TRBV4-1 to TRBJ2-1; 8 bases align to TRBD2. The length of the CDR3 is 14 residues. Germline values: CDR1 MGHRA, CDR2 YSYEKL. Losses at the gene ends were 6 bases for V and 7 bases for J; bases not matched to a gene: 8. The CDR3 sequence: CASRLISGTNEQFF. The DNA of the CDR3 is TGCGCCAGCAGGCTGATTAGCGGGACAAATGAGCAGTTCTTC.

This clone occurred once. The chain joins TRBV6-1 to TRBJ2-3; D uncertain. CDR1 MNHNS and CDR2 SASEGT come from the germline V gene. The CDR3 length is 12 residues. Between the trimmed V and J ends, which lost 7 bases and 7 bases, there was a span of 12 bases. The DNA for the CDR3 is TGTGCCAGCACTTACAATACCTATACGCAGTATTTT. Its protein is CASTYNTYTQYF.

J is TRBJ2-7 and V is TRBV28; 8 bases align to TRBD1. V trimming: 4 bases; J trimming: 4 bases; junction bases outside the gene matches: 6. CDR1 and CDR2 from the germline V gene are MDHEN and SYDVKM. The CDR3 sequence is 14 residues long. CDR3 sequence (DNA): TGTGCCAGCAGTTCCCCGGGACAGGAGTACGAGCAGTACTTC. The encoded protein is CASSSPGQEYEQYF.

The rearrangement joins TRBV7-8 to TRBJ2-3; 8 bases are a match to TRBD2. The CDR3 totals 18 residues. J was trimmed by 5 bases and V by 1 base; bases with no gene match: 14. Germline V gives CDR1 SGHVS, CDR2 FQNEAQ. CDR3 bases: TGTGCCAGCAGCTTAGACCTCCTGGTAGCGGGATTGGTAGATACGCAGTATTTT. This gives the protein CASSLDLLVAGLVDTQYF.

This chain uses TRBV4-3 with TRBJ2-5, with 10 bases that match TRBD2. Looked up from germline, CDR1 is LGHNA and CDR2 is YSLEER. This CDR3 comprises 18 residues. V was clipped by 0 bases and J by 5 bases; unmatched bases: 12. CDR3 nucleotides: TGCGCCAGCAGCCAAGATGACAGCGGGAGGGCCCTGGGGGAGACCCAGTACTTC. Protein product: CASSQDDSGRALGETQYF.

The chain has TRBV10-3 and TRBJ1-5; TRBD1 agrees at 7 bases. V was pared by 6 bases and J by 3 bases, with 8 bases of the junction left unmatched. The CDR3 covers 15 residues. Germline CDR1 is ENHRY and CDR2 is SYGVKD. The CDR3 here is CAIRGTAGTNQPQHF. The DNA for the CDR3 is TGTGCCATCAGGGGGACAGCCGGTACCAATCAGCCCCAGCATTTT.

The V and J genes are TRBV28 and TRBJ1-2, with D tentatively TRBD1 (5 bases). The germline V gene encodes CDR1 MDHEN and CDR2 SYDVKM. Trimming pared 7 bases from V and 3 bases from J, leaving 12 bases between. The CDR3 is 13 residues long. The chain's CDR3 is CASTPGGDYGYTF. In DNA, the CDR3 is TGTGCCAGCACCCCGGGGGGGGACTATGGCTACACCTTC.

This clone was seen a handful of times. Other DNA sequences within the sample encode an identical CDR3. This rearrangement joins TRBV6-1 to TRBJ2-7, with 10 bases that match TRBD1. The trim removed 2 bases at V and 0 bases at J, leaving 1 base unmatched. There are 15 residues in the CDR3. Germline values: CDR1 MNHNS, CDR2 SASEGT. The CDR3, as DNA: TGTGCCAGCAGTGAAAGGACAGGGGGCTCCTACGAGCAGTACTTC. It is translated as CASSERTGGSYEQYF.

The CDR3 region has the DNA TGTGCCAGCAGAAGTGGACAGGCTGGAAACACCATATATTTT. Translated: CASRSGQAGNTIYF. The genes are TRBV27 and TRBJ1-3; 7 bases fit TRBD1. The germline V gene has CDR1 MNHEY and CDR2 SMNVEV (reference sequence). CDR3 size: 14 residues. V dropped 6 bases and J dropped 2; count of bases not matched to a gene: 4.

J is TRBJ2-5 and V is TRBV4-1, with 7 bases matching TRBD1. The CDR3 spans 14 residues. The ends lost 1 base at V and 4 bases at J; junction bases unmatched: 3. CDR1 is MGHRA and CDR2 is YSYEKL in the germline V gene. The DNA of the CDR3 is TGCGCCAGCAGCCAAGTGAAGGGGGCAGAGACCCAGTACTTC. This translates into CASSQVKGAETQYF.

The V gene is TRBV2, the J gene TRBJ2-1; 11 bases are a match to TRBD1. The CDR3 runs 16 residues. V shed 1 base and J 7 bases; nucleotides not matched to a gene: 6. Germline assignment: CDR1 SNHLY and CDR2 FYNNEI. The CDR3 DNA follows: TGTGCCAGCAGTGAAGGAGGACAGGGGGCGGGTAATGAGCAGTTCTTC. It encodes CASSEGGQGAGNEQFF. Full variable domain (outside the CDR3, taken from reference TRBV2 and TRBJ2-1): EPEVTQTPSHQVTQMGQEVILRCVPISNHLYFYWYRQILGQKVEFLVSFYNNEISEKSEIFDDQFSVERPDGSNFTLKIRSTKLEDSAMYFCASSEGGQGAGNEQFFGPGTRLTVL.

Here the CDR3 DNA reads TGTGCCAGCTCACCGGGGCAGGGACTACGCGAGCAGTACTTC. Protein: CASSPGQGLREQYF. The J gene is TRBJ2-7, the V gene TRBV18; 7 nucleotides match TRBD2. Germline trimming cut 3 bases from V and 6 bases from J; bases unmatched to any gene: 8. This CDR3 comprises 14 residues. Germline V gives CDR1 KGHSH, CDR2 LQKENI. The entire variable domain, with the rest obtained from reference TRBV18 and TRBJ2-7, is as follows: NAGVMQNPRHLVRRRGQEARLRCSPMKGHSHVYWYRQLPEEGLKFMVYLQKENIIDESGMPKERFSAEFPKEGPSILRIQQVVRGDSAAYFCASSPGQGLREQYFGPGTRLTVT.

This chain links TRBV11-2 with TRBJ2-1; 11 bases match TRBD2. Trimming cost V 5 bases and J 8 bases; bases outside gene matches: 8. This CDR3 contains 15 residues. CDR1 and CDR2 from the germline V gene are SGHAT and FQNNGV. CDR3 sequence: CASSRIAGGPYEQFF. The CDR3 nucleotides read TGTGCCAGCAGCCGTATAGCGGGAGGGCCTTATGAGCAGTTCTTC.